This T cell receptor beta chain was identified during a study of blood T cell repertoires in COVID-19. Libraries were prepared by immunoSEQ multiplex PCR; TCRdb keeps only in-frame clonotypes and omits some of them. This table holds approximately 200,000 clones, around 90% found once. Germline lookup yields CDR1 SNHLY and CDR2 FYNNEI. The CDR3 consists of 13 residues. Trimming cost V 10 bases and J 3 bases, with 12 bases left between them. This rearrangement joins TRBV2 to TRBJ1-4; D remains unclear. The specimen sequenced was PBMCs or T cells enriched from blood (not recorded which). The TCR sequence derives from a man between 25 and 39 years old who had recovered from COVID-19. CDR3 sequence (DNA): TGTGCCACCCAGTTCGGAGCTAATGAAAAACTGTTTTTT. Translating gives CATQFGANEKLFF. Variable domain in full (rest from reference TRBV2 and TRBJ1-4): EPEVTQTPSHQVTQMGQEVILRCVPISNHLYFYWYRQILGQKVEFLVSFYNNEISEKSEIFDDQFSVERPDGSNFTLKIRSTKLEDSAMYFCATQFGANEKLFFGSGTQLSVL.